This T cell receptor (beta chain) emerged from a study of blood T cell repertoires in COVID-19. The CDR3 has 16 amino acids. Germline V gene data show CDR1 as KGHSH and CDR2 as LQKENI. The trim removed 2 bases at V and 4 bases at J, leaving 8 bases unmatched. Assay used: immunoSEQ multiplex PCR; TCRdb lists only in-frame clones, some missing. This sample has just over 650,000 clones; over 80% occur once, and the top ten carry about 0.24%. The TCR comes from a woman in her late teens or twenties with acute or convalescent COVID-19. The sample comprised peripheral blood. The chain links TRBV18 to TRBJ1-2; TRBD1 agrees at 9 bases. DNA for the CDR3: TGTGCCAGCTCACCAAAATCTCTGACAGGGGGCTATGGCTACACCTTC. Amino acids: CASSPKSLTGGYGYTF.